Listed here are 19 T cell receptor beta chains from one sample, sequenced in a study of blood T cell repertoires in COVID-19. TCRdb's table, derived via immunoSEQ multiplex PCR, lists solely in-frame clones and lacks some. The data hold about 270,000 clones, with approximately 86% observed a single time. Sequencing was done on a sample of peripheral blood. These TCRs come from a man aged 35-49 years with active or convalescent COVID-19.

This chain joins TRBV12-5 and TRBJ1-5, with 10 bases that match TRBD1. After removal of 1 base from V and 6 bases from J, the junction contained 3 bases not matched to a gene. Germline V CDR1 and CDR2: LGHNT, FRNRAP. This CDR3 spans 15 amino acids. CDR3 region: CASGLDDRGPQPQHF. As DNA, the CDR3 is TGTGCTAGTGGTTTGGACGACAGGGGGCCTCAGCCCCAGCATTTT.

The chain uses TRBV6-1 and TRBJ2-7, with D possibly matching TRBD1 (6 bases). Germline CDR1 and CDR2: MNHNS and SASEGT. The ends were cut back, 0 bases at V and 2 bases at J, with 8 bases in the middle. The CDR3 covers 14 residues. The CDR3 sequence is CASSEAGHTYEQYF. The DNA for the CDR3 is TGTGCCAGCAGTGAAGCGGGACATACCTACGAGCAGTACTTC.

The chain combines TRBV4-1 with TRBJ2-1, with D perhaps matching TRBD2 (5 bases). The CDR3 extends over 13 amino acids. Germline V gene data show CDR1 as MGHRA and CDR2 as YSYEKL. V dropped 5 bases and J dropped 3 bases, with 8 bases sitting between them. The CDR3 loop is CASSGSRYNEQFF. The CDR3 nucleotides read TGCGCCAGCAGCGGGAGTCGCTACAATGAGCAGTTCTTC.

A single count supports this clone. The V call is TRBV27, the J call TRBJ2-5; 13 bases fit TRBD2. The CDR3 is 17 amino acids. The V and J ends lost 5 bases and 3 bases, in that order; junction bases with no gene match: 9. Germline CDR1 MNHEY, CDR2 SMNVEV (reference sequence). The CDR3: CASSQGLAGDAEETQYF. CDR3 bases: TGTGCCAGCAGTCAAGGACTAGCGGGAGATGCTGAAGAGACCCAGTACTTC.

As DNA, the CDR3 is TGTGCCAGTGGCAGCAGGGAAGCGAACACTGAAGCTTTCTTT. Its translation: CASGSREANTEAFF. V gene TRBV19 combines with J gene TRBJ1-1; D perhaps matches TRBD1 (5 bases). The CDR3 runs to 14 residues. Between the trimmed V and J ends, which lost 8 bases and 1 base, there was a span of 14 bases. Germline V gene data show CDR1 as LNHDA and CDR2 as SQIVND (reference sequence).

The gene calls are TRBV4-1 and TRBJ2-5; TRBD1 aligns across 8 bases. With V trimmed by 5 bases and J by 4 bases, 3 bases remained unmatched. The CDR3 contains 13 residues. The germline CDR1 and CDR2 sequences are MGHRA and YSYEKL. The CDR3 here is CASSTDRAETQYF. The CDR3 DNA reads TGCGCCAGCAGCACGGACAGGGCAGAGACCCAGTACTTC.

Worth noting for this clone: Other DNA sequences of this sample code for an identical CDR3. This chain uses TRBV2 with TRBJ2-7; possibly TRBD2 for D (5 bases). Trimming removed 6 bases from V and 3 bases from J, with 9 bases in between. The CDR3 totals 12 residues. Germline V gene data show CDR1 as SNHLY and CDR2 as FYNNEI. The CDR3 is CASSEGSYEQYF. The CDR3 DNA reads TGTGCCAGCAGCGAGGGAAGCTACGAGCAGTACTTC.

This sequence joins TRBV11-2 and TRBJ2-7, with D maybe TRBD1 (7 bases). The V end lost 5 bases, the J end lost 0 bases, and 11 bases lay between the germline ends. Germline CDR1 is SGHAT and CDR2 is FQNNGV. The CDR3 totals 14 residues. CDR3 amino acids: CASSPQGGSYEQYF. In DNA form, the CDR3 reads TGTGCCAGCAGCCCCCAGGGGGGCTCCTACGAGCAGTACTTC.

This chain uses TRBV19 with TRBJ2-5, with D possibly matching TRBD1 (5 bases). Germline V gene data show CDR1 as LNHDA and CDR2 as SQIVND (reference sequence). Trimming cost V 5 bases and J 1 base, with 11 bases left between them. The CDR3 is 14 residues long. CDR3 nucleotide sequence: TGTGCCAGTAGTGTGGGGCAGGGCCAAGAGACCCAGTACTTC. Protein product: CASSVGQGQETQYF.

This clone has only one observation. The J gene is TRBJ2-5, the V gene TRBV6-5, with TRBD1 matching 12 bases. The CDR3 extends over 15 amino acids. Germline V gene data show CDR1 as MNHEY and CDR2 as SVGAGI. V lost 4 bases to trimming and J lost 6 bases; unmatched junction nucleotides: 6. CDR3 residues: CASSSGTGGVKTQYF. CDR3 DNA sequence: TGTGCCAGCAGTTCTGGGACAGGGGGCGTGAAGACCCAGTACTTC.

The chain uses TRBV5-6 and TRBJ1-1; D might be TRBD1 (5 bases). V was cut by 2 bases and J by 4 bases, with 9 bases left in between. The CDR3 covers 13 residues. From germline, CDR1 is SGHDT and CDR2 YYEEEE. Written as DNA, the CDR3 is TGTGCCAGCAGCTTCGGCGGGACCACTGAAGCTTTCTTT. Translation: CASSFGGTTEAFF.

For the CDR3, the DNA is TGTGCCAGCAGCTTTGCCGACAGGGTCGCCACTGAAGCTTTCTTT. Its translation is CASSFADRVATEAFF. The genes are TRBV5-4 and TRBJ1-1; TRBD1 matches 7 bases. V shed 2 bases and J 4 bases; nucleotides not matched to a gene: 8. The CDR3 spans 15 residues. Germline CDR1 SGHNT, CDR2 YYREEE (reference sequence).

CDR3 sequence: CASSPHRGWTEAFF. Written as DNA, the CDR3 is TGTGCCAGCAGCCCTCACAGGGGATGGACTGAAGCTTTCTTT. The chain recombines TRBV5-8 with TRBJ1-1; 7 nucleotides match TRBD1. The germline V gene encodes CDR1 SGHTS and CDR2 YDEGEE. The CDR3 runs to 14 residues. The V and J ends lost 4 bases and 5 bases, in that order; junction bases with no gene match: 8.

This chain connects TRBV24-1 to TRBJ1-1; D remains unclear. Germline-derived CDR1 and CDR2 are KGHDR and SFDVKD. The length of the CDR3 is 14 residues. Trimming shortened V by 5 bases and J by 11 bases, and 20 bases separated the two germline ends. The CDR3 here is CATSVPPLSRGAFF. The CDR3 bases are TGTGCCACCAGTGTCCCCCCCTTGAGTCGCGGGGCTTTCTTT.

V is TRBV24-1 and J is TRBJ1-1; 8 bases are a match to TRBD1. There are 15 residues in the CDR3. Trimming cost V 4 bases and J 2 bases; bases outside gene matches: 5. Germline values: CDR1 KGHDR, CDR2 SFDVKD. CDR3 sequence: CATSEGQGFNTEAFF. The CDR3 DNA reads as TGTGCCACCAGTGAAGGACAGGGTTTTAACACTGAAGCTTTCTTT.

The chain carries TRBV21-1 and TRBJ2-1; TRBD2 reflects the table's D call only, with no check against the DNA. TRBV21-1 is designated a pseudogene. There are 16 residues in the CDR3. CDR3 DNA: TGTGCCAGCAGCAAAGTTGGAGGCGGGAGGAGTGGTGAGCAGTTCTTC. Protein sequence: CASSKVGGGRSGEQFF.

The rearrangement uses TRBV5-4 and TRBJ1-6, with TRBD1 matching 9 bases. The CDR3 runs to 16 residues. J was trimmed by 7 bases and V by 3 bases; bases with no gene match: 8. CDR1 is SGHNT and CDR2 is YYREEE in the germline V gene (reference sequence). In DNA form, the CDR3 reads TGTGCCAGCAGCTCGGGACAGGGAGGTTACAATTCACCCCTCCACTTT. Amino acid sequence: CASSSGQGGYNSPLHF. Full variable domain (missing parts from reference TRBV5-4 and TRBJ1-6): ETGVTQSPTHLIKTRGQQVTLRCSSQSGHNTVSWYQQALGQGPQFIFQYYREEENGRGNFPPRFSGLQFPNYSSELNVNALELDDSALYLCASSSGQGGYNSPLHFGNGTRLTVT.

The chain uses TRBV30 and TRBJ2-7, with 7 bases identical to TRBD1. V shed 1 base, J shed 0 bases, and the junction held 6 bases outside the gene matches. There are 15 residues in the CDR3. Germline loops: CDR1 GTSNPN, CDR2 SVGIG (reference sequence). CDR3 sequence: CAWSGTGKASYEQYF. CDR3 coding DNA: TGTGCCTGGAGTGGGACAGGCAAAGCCTCCTACGAGCAGTACTTC. The variable domain in full, completed from reference TRBV30 and TRBJ2-7, reads SQTIHQWPATLVQPVGSPLSLECTVEGTSNPNLYWYRQAAGRGLQLLFYSVGIGQISSEVPQNLSASRPQDRQFILSSKKLLLSDSGFYLCAWSGTGKASYEQYFGPGTRLTVT.

The chain uses TRBV5-4 and TRBJ2-2, with 10 bases that match TRBD1. Germline V gives CDR1 SGHNT, CDR2 YYREEE (reference sequence). Trimming at V came to 4 bases and at J to 4 bases, leaving 4 bases not matched to a gene. The CDR3 loop spans 15 amino acids. CDR3 sequence (DNA): TGTGCCAGCAGCAAGGGACAGGGGATCACCGGGGAGCTGTTTTTT. As protein: CASSKGQGITGELFF.